This T cell receptor beta chain was identified in a study of blood T cell repertoires in COVID-19. Background on the study: Acute-phase and convalescent COVID-19 samples originated in the United States, Italy and Spain.

CDR3 length: 15 residues. V was pared by 0 bases and J by 6 bases, with 3 bases of the junction left unmatched. Germline assignment: CDR1 SGHTS and CDR2 YDEGEE. This clone was detected only once. In the source study's methods: How many nucleated cells were present was estimated from reference gene primer amplification. Generated by immunoSEQ multiplex PCR, the TCRdb table keeps only in-frame clones and is missing some. For V, J and clone size, that table is used; D and trimming come from the DNA. The data contain roughly 190,000 clones, approximately 89% of them seen just once; the ten biggest clones take up 7.5% to 9.5%.

Source material: peripheral blood. The chain joins TRBV5-8 to TRBJ2-1; the match to TRBD2 covers 10 bases. The receptor comes from an older woman with acute or convalescent COVID-19. CDR3: CASSLESSGSNEQFF. The CDR3 DNA sequence: TGTGCCAGCAGCTTGGAGTCTAGCGGGAGCAATGAGCAGTTCTTC. The complete variable domain, with remaining parts taken from reference TRBV5-8 and TRBJ2-1, reads EAGVTQSPTHLIKTRGQQATLRCSPISGHTSVYWYQQALGLGLQFLLWYDEGEERNRGNFPPRFSGRQFPNYSSELNVNALELEDSALYLCASSLESSGSNEQFFGPGTRLTVL.